A single sample gave rise to the 27 T cell receptor beta chains below, sequenced in a study of cytomegalovirus exposure and HLA in healthy donors. With 60 Vbeta and 13 Jbeta primers, the PCR was carried out. The method was immunoSEQ multiplex PCR; TCRdb's version includes in-frame clones alone and lacks a portion of them. Among about 160,000 clones listed, approximately 79% were seen once. The sequenced sample was PBMCs. The source of these receptors is a human donor in good health.

The sample holds a few counts of this clone. V and J are TRBV5-1 and TRBJ2-2, with a tentative D call TRBD1 (5 bases). Trimming took 2 bases from V and 3 from J, leaving 5 bases between them. Germline assignment: CDR1 SGHRS and CDR2 YFSETQ. This CDR3 is 13 amino acids long. The CDR3 DNA sequence: TGCGCCAGCAGCTTAGGGGACACCGGGGAGCTGTTTTTT. This gives the protein CASSLGDTGELFF.

This sequence joins TRBV2 and TRBJ1-2, with TRBD1 matching over 9 bases. The germline CDR1 and CDR2 sequences are SNHLY and FYNNEI. This CDR3 is 14 amino acids long. With 6 bases clipped from V and 4 bases from J, the junction kept 6 bases outside the gene matches. The CDR3 is CASSSDRGPYGYTF. The CDR3 DNA reads TGTGCCAGCAGCTCGGACAGGGGACCCTATGGCTACACCTTC. Together with reference TRBV2 and TRBJ1-2, the CDR3 gives the full variable domain: EPEVTQTPSHQVTQMGQEVILRCVPISNHLYFYWYRQILGQKVEFLVSFYNNEISEKSEIFDDQFSVERPDGSNFTLKIRSTKLEDSAMYFCASSSDRGPYGYTFGSGTRLTVV.

This chain links TRBV2 with TRBJ2-1; 10 bases are a match to TRBD2. Losses at the gene ends were 3 bases for V and 5 bases for J; bases not matched to a gene: 13. The CDR3 totals 18 residues. Germline V gene sequence: CDR1 SNHLY, CDR2 FYNNEI. The CDR3 loop reads CASSDKRGGAQIHNEQFF. CDR3 sequence (DNA): TGTGCCAGCAGTGATAAGCGGGGGGGGGCCCAGATACACAATGAGCAGTTCTTC.

This chain uses TRBV5-1 with TRBJ2-7, with 8 bases fitting TRBD1. CDR3 size: 15 residues. V shed 6 bases and J 1 base; nucleotides not matched to a gene: 9. Germline values: CDR1 SGHRS, CDR2 YFSETQ. DNA of the CDR3: TGCGCCAGCAACGAAGGACAGGGCCCTTCCTACGAGCAGTACTTC. This encodes CASNEGQGPSYEQYF.

Points on this clone: The junction and the germline gene differ at one end; a read error may be behind it. This sample also contains other DNA sequences that code for the same CDR3. The chain is built from TRBV5-1 and TRBJ2-5, with 10 bases aligning to TRBD2. This CDR3 has 17 residues. In germline, CDR1 is SGHRS, CDR2 YFSETQ. CDR3 DNA sequence: TGCGCTAGCAGCTTGATAGCGGGGGGACAAAACCAAGAGACCCAGTACTTC. Translation: CASSLIAGGQNQETQYF. Combining the CDR3 with reference TRBV5-1 and TRBJ2-5 gives the whole variable domain KAGVTQTPRYLIKTRGQQVTLSCSPISGHRSVSWYQQTPGQGLQFLFEYFSETQRNKGNFPGRFSGRQFSNSRSEMNVSTLELGDSALYLCASSLIAGGQNQETQYFGPGTRLLVL.

The chain employs TRBV5-1 and TRBJ1-2, with TRBD1 matching 8 bases. The CDR3 extends over 14 amino acids. J gave up 4 bases and V 3 bases, and 5 bases lay outside the gene matches. From germline, CDR1 is SGHRS and CDR2 YFSETQ. Written as DNA, the CDR3 is TGCGCCAGCAGCTCTGCCGGACAGGGCTATGGCTACACCTTC. Protein sequence: CASSSAGQGYGYTF.

The rearrangement uses TRBV6-1 and TRBJ2-7; 7 bases map to TRBD2. V was clipped by 1 base and J by 0 bases; unmatched bases: 3. CDR1 and CDR2 from the germline V gene are MNHNS and SASEGT. The CDR3 contains 15 residues. The CDR3 DNA reads TGTGCCAGCAGTGAAGAAGCGGGGAGCTCCTACGAGCAGTACTTC. It specifies CASSEEAGSSYEQYF.

The sample holds one count of this clone. The V call is TRBV6-1, the J call TRBJ1-5; the D is unclear. This CDR3 spans 12 amino acids. Trimming took off 6 bases at V and 5 bases at J, with 8 bases between the two ends. The germline gives CDR1 MNHNS, CDR2 SASEGT. In nucleotides, the CDR3 is TGTGCCAGCAGCGACACCGATCAGCCCCAGCATTTT. As protein: CASSDTDQPQHF.

V is TRBV7-9 and J is TRBJ1-2; TRBD1 is a possible D gene (6 bases). Germline V CDR1 and CDR2: SEHNR, FQNEAQ (reference sequence). The CDR3 is 13 amino acids. Between the trimmed V and J ends, which lost 5 bases and 4 bases, there was a span of 11 bases. The CDR3 DNA reads TGTGCCAGCAGCACTACAGGGACCTATGGCTACACCTTC. Translation: CASSTTGTYGYTF.

The CDR3 loop is CASSKEIRGEQYF. CDR3 sequence (DNA): TGCGCCAGCAGTAAGGAGATCAGGGGGGAGCAGTACTTC. This chain joins TRBV10-1 and TRBJ2-7, with 7 positions matching TRBD1. Per germline, CDR1 WNHNN and CDR2 SYGVQD (reference sequence). The CDR3 length is 13 residues. V was clipped by 5 bases and J by 7 bases; unmatched bases: 8.

The rearrangement joins TRBV7-9 to TRBJ2-1, with D unclear. Trimming cost V 6 bases and J 8 bases, with 14 bases left between them. Germline-derived CDR1 and CDR2 are SEHNR and FQNEAQ (reference sequence). This CDR3 spans 13 amino acids. CDR3 amino acids: CASSLKESDEQFF. CDR3 nucleotides: TGTGCCAGCAGTCTGAAAGAGTCGGATGAGCAGTTCTTC.

This CDR3 reads CASSFRQSNYGYTF. CDR3 nucleotides: TGTGCCAGCAGTTTTAGACAGAGTAACTATGGCTACACCTTC. This chain connects TRBV6-1 to TRBJ1-2; possible D gene TRBD1, 5 bases. This CDR3 region has 14 residues. V gave up 5 bases and J gave up 1 base, with 11 bases separating them. From germline, CDR1 is MNHNS and CDR2 SASEGT.

The chain uses TRBV7-8 and TRBJ1-1; 10 bases line up with TRBD1. J gave up 1 base and V 5 bases, and 16 bases lay outside the gene matches. The CDR3 runs 19 residues. Per germline, CDR1 SGHVS and CDR2 FQNEAQ. CDR3 in DNA: TGTGCCAGCAGCACTCCCGGGACAGGGGTTATATTTGGGAACACTGAAGCTTTCTTT. It translates to CASSTPGTGVIFGNTEAFF. Full variable domain (remainder filled in from reference TRBV7-8 and TRBJ1-1): GAGVSQSPRYKVAKRGQDVALRCDPISGHVSLFWYQQALGQGPEFLTYFQNEAQLDKSGLPSDRFFAERPEGSVSTLKIQRTQQEDSAVYLCASSTPGTGVIFGNTEAFFGQGTRLTVV.

J is TRBJ1-1 and V is TRBV6-1; a possible D gene is TRBD1 (6 bases). With 1 base removed from V and 5 bases from J, the gap between germline ends came to 11 bases. Germline CDR1 is MNHNS and CDR2 is SASEGT. The CDR3 loop spans 14 amino acids. The chain's CDR3 is CASSEVAGATEAFF. The CDR3 region has the DNA TGTGCCAGCAGTGAAGTGGCAGGGGCGACTGAAGCTTTCTTT.

This clone was recorded a few times. The V and J genes are TRBV12-2 and TRBJ1-1; the DNA was not compared with TRBD1, the D call given in the table. TRBV12-2 is tagged as a pseudogene. The CDR3 is made up of 13 amino acids. The CDR3 DNA sequence: TGTGCAAGTCGCTTATTCAGGGGATTAGAAGCTTTCTTT. This codes for CASRLFRGLEAFF.

The chain couples TRBV7-9 to TRBJ2-7; 10 nucleotides line up with TRBD1. Germline V gives CDR1 SEHNR, CDR2 FQNEAQ (reference sequence). After removal of 4 bases from V and 0 bases from J, the junction contained 9 bases not matched to a gene. This CDR3 has 17 amino acids. CDR3 sequence (DNA): TGTGCCAGCAGCTCCTTTGGCGGGACAGGGGACTCCTACGAGCAGTACTTC. This gives the protein CASSSFGGTGDSYEQYF.

This chain links TRBV2 with TRBJ1-2, with 7 positions matching TRBD1. The ends lost 7 bases at V and 0 bases at J; junction bases unmatched: 8. The CDR3 totals 15 residues. Germline V gene data show CDR1 as SNHLY and CDR2 as FYNNEI. In DNA form, the CDR3 reads TGTGCCAGCACCCAGGGGGGCCCCGCTAACTATGGCTACACCTTC. Its protein product is CASTQGGPANYGYTF.

The chain links TRBV5-1 to TRBJ1-2; 10 bases align to TRBD1. Germline-derived CDR1 and CDR2 are SGHRS and YFSETQ. CDR3 length: 15 amino acids. V shed 0 bases, J shed 6 bases, and the junction held 5 bases outside the gene matches. This CDR3 reads CASSLAGQGVDGYTF. The CDR3 DNA reads TGCGCCAGCAGCTTGGCAGGACAGGGGGTCGATGGCTACACCTTC.

The CDR3 loop is CASSLGQGRGENSPLHF. The CDR3 DNA is TGTGCCAGCAGCCTGGGACAGGGAAGAGGAGAAAATTCACCCCTCCACTTT. The chain joins TRBV7-2 to TRBJ1-6; TRBD1 aligns across 9 bases. The CDR3 is 17 amino acids. The V and J ends lost 5 bases and 7 bases, in that order; junction bases with no gene match: 12. The germline V gene has CDR1 SGHTA and CDR2 FQGNSA.

On this clone itself: One end of the junction is discordant with germline, which a read error may explain. The chain links TRBV7-7 to TRBJ2-5, with D perhaps matching TRBD1 or TRBD2 (5 bases each). The CDR3 loop spans 17 amino acids. Looked up from germline, CDR1 is SSHAT and CDR2 is FNYEAQ (reference sequence). In nucleotides, the CDR3 is TGTGCTAGCAGCTTAGCGCGCTCCAGGGAAATCCGCGAGACCCAGTACTTC. As protein: CASSLARSREIRETQYF.

The V call is TRBV11-2, the J call TRBJ2-7; 9 bases agree with TRBD1. Losses at the gene ends were 5 bases for V and 2 bases for J; bases not matched to a gene: 7. CDR1 SGHAT and CDR2 FQNNGV come from the germline V gene. The CDR3 has 15 amino acids. CDR3 amino acids: CASSTQTGGAYEQYF. The CDR3 coding sequence is TGTGCCAGCAGCACCCAGACAGGGGGAGCCTACGAGCAGTACTTC.

This clone occurred a few times. CDR3: CASSQITGQGEQYF. DNA of the CDR3: TGTGCCAGCAGCCAGATCACAGGCCAGGGCGAGCAGTACTTC. J is TRBJ2-7 and V is TRBV7-8, with D maybe TRBD1 (5 bases). The V and J ends lost 5 bases and 6 bases respectively, with 17 bases between them. CDR1 is SGHVS, CDR2 FQNEAQ, per germline. The CDR3 extends over 14 amino acids.

Only a few counts were recorded for this clone. The V gene is TRBV5-1, the J gene TRBJ2-7; 7 positions agree with TRBD1. The CDR3 is made up of 14 amino acids. Germline V gene lookup returns CDR1 SGHRS and CDR2 YFSETQ. Unmatched junction bases numbered 7, after V lost 2 bases and J lost 5 bases. For the CDR3, the DNA is TGCGCCAGCAGCTTCTTGGGACAGCTGGACGAGCAGTACTTC. This translates into CASSFLGQLDEQYF.

This clone was counted a few times. This sequence joins TRBV6-6 and TRBJ2-1; D ambiguous. Germline assignment: CDR1 MNHNY and CDR2 SVGAGI (reference sequence). This CDR3 region has 13 residues. Trimming took 6 bases from V and 1 from J, leaving 7 bases between them. CDR3 nucleotide sequence: TGTGCCAGCAGACCTACGTCCTACAATGAGCAGTTCTTC. This encodes CASRPTSYNEQFF.

The J gene is TRBJ2-3, the V gene TRBV4-3; TRBD2 matches 14 bases. V shed 5 bases and J 3 bases; nucleotides not matched to a gene: 4. The CDR3 is 16 amino acids. Germline CDR1 LGHNA, CDR2 YSLEER. The CDR3 DNA is TGCGCCAGCAGCAAAGGACTAGCGGGGGGTACAGATACGCAGTATTTT. This encodes CASSKGLAGGTDTQYF.

This clone came up once. The genes are TRBV11-2 and TRBJ1-2, with D possibly matching TRBD1 (5 bases). The CDR3 is 17 residues long. V lost 5 bases and J lost 1, with 20 bases in between. Germline CDR1 and CDR2: SGHAT and FQNNGV. In DNA, the CDR3 is TGTGCCAGCAGCCGCCTACCCGGCCAGCAGGGTAACTATGGCTACACCTTC. This sequence encodes CASSRLPGQQGNYGYTF. The whole variable domain, filled in from reference TRBV11-2 and TRBJ1-2, reads EAGVAQSPRYKIIEKRQSVAFWCNPISGHATLYWYQQILGQGPKLLIQFQNNGVVDDSQLPKDRFSAERLKGVDSTLKIQPAKLEDSAVYLCASSRLPGQQGNYGYTFGSGTRLTVV.

The gene calls are TRBV11-2 and TRBJ2-2, with TRBD1 matching over 11 bases. The CDR3 totals 16 residues. The junction had 6 bases not matched to a gene; V was cut back by 5 bases and J by 4 bases. Germline V gene data show CDR1 as SGHAT and CDR2 as FQNNGV. The CDR3 region is CASSGQGAVSTGELFF. CDR3 coding DNA: TGTGCCAGCAGCGGACAGGGGGCCGTAAGCACCGGGGAGCTGTTTTTT.